One sample yielded the 23 T cell receptor beta chains listed below, sequenced in a study of cytomegalovirus exposure and HLA in healthy donors. The table came from immunoSEQ multiplex PCR; TCRdb's copy has only in-frame clones and leaves some out. The sample yields some 170,000 clones, 84% seen once. The sample comprised PBMCs. The receptor set was obtained from a man younger than 40 in good health and CMV-seropositive.

The CDR3 DNA follows: TGTGCCAGCAGGTTTACACAGGGGGCGAAAATGACCGCAACTAATGAAAAACTGTTTTTT. It encodes CASRFTQGAKMTATNEKLFF. This chain uses TRBV27 with TRBJ1-4; TRBD1 aligns across 9 bases. The length of the CDR3 is 20 residues. Germline V CDR1 and CDR2: MNHEY, SMNVEV (reference sequence). J was trimmed by 0 bases and V by 6 bases; bases with no gene match: 17.

DNA of the CDR3: TGTGCCCAAGAAGGGTGGGGGGGCCCTGAAGCTTTCTTT. Translating it yields CAQEGWGGPEAFF. The rearrangement links TRBV30 to TRBJ1-1; D may be TRBD1 (6 bases). There are 13 residues in the CDR3. With 8 bases removed from V and 6 bases from J, the gap between germline ends came to 19 bases. Germline V gene data show CDR1 as GTSNPN and CDR2 as SVGIG (reference sequence).

The V gene is TRBV10-1, the J gene TRBJ2-3, with 10 positions matching TRBD2. CDR3 size: 17 residues. The germline gives CDR1 WNHNN, CDR2 SYGVQD (reference sequence). The V and J ends lost 0 bases and 2 bases, in that order; junction bases with no gene match: 5. The CDR3 sequence: CASSESASGGDTDTQYF. Written as DNA, the CDR3 is TGCGCCAGCAGTGAGTCTGCCAGCGGGGGGGACACAGATACGCAGTATTTT.

V is TRBV13 and J is TRBJ2-5; TRBD2 matches at 12 bases. Germline CDR1 and CDR2: PRHDT and FYEKMQ (reference sequence). Unmatched junction bases numbered 3, after V lost 4 bases and J lost 0 bases. The CDR3 contains 16 residues. This CDR3 reads CASSYRLAGDQETQYF. For the CDR3, the DNA is TGTGCCAGCAGCTACCGACTAGCGGGGGACCAAGAGACCCAGTACTTC.

This chain connects TRBV30 to TRBJ2-7, with TRBD2 matching 8 bases. Looked up from germline, CDR1 is GTSNPN and CDR2 is SVGIG (reference sequence). J gave up 1 base and V 3 bases, and 5 bases lay outside the gene matches. This CDR3 has 14 residues. The chain's CDR3 is CAWRSGSRSYEQYF. The CDR3 DNA is TGTGCCTGGAGGAGCGGGAGCCGTTCCTACGAGCAGTACTTC.

The chain is built from TRBV28 and TRBJ1-1, with D perhaps matching TRBD1 (5 bases). With 5 bases removed from V and 0 bases from J, the gap between germline ends came to 13 bases. This CDR3 has 15 residues. CDR1 and CDR2 from the germline V gene are MDHEN and SYDVKM. CDR3: CASSEAGGMNTEAFF. The DNA for the CDR3 is TGTGCCAGCAGTGAAGCGGGGGGAATGAACACTGAAGCTTTCTTT.

This clone showed up just once. V gene TRBV6-6 combines with J gene TRBJ1-1, with D unclear. This CDR3 has 11 amino acids. In germline, CDR1 is MNHNY, CDR2 SVGAGI (reference sequence). The ends were cut back, 6 bases at V and 2 bases at J, with 4 bases in the middle. CDR3 in amino acids: CASRANTEAFF. The CDR3 DNA follows: TGTGCCAGCAGGGCCAACACTGAAGCTTTCTTT.

The chain carries TRBV4-3 and TRBJ2-3, with 9 bases that match TRBD2. The CDR3 has 16 amino acids. V gave up 6 bases and J gave up 4 bases; unmatched junction bases: 11. In germline, CDR1 is LGHNA, CDR2 YSLEER. CDR3 sequence: CASRKGAGGRADTQYF. For the CDR3, the DNA is TGCGCCAGCAGAAAAGGGGCGGGGGGGCGCGCAGATACGCAGTATTTT.

This chain uses TRBV7-9 with TRBJ1-2, with 11 positions matching TRBD1. This CDR3 is built from 15 residues. Looked up from germline, CDR1 is SEHNR and CDR2 is FQNEAQ (reference sequence). With 4 bases clipped from V and 7 bases from J, the junction kept 8 bases outside the gene matches. CDR3 coding DNA: TGTGCCAGCAGCTACGGACAGGGGGCGCCCAGTGGCTACACCTTC. As protein: CASSYGQGAPSGYTF.

The gene calls are TRBV6-1 and TRBJ2-7, with TRBD1 identical over 8 bases. Unmatched junction bases numbered 4, after V lost 2 bases and J lost 1 base. CDR3 length: 15 residues. Germline CDR1 is MNHNS and CDR2 is SASEGT. CDR3 coding DNA: TGTGCCAGCAGTGAAACAGGGGGTACGTCCTACGAGCAGTACTTC. As protein: CASSETGGTSYEQYF.

The chain links TRBV27 to TRBJ2-7, with D perhaps TRBD1 (6 bases). The ends were cut back, 0 bases at V and 1 base at J, with 10 bases in the middle. The CDR3 runs to 15 residues. Germline V gives CDR1 MNHEY, CDR2 SMNVEV (reference sequence). The DNA for the CDR3 is TGTGCCAGCAGTTTATCGAGGACAGATTCCTACGAGCAGTACTTC. It yields the protein CASSLSRTDSYEQYF.

This rearrangement joins TRBV19 to TRBJ2-7; the match to TRBD2 covers 10 bases. This CDR3 spans 14 amino acids. Germline values: CDR1 LNHDA, CDR2 SQIVND (reference sequence). The V gene end was trimmed by 3 bases and the J gene end by 4 bases; junction bases not matched to a gene: 3. In DNA form, the CDR3 reads TGTGCCAGTAGTATTACTAGCGGGGTGTACGAGCAGTACTTC. Protein: CASSITSGVYEQYF.

V is TRBV11-2 and J is TRBJ2-5; 7 nucleotides line up with TRBD1. V gave up 3 bases and J gave up 3 bases; unmatched junction bases: 13. The CDR3 spans 17 residues. Germline CDR1 is SGHAT and CDR2 is FQNNGV. CDR3 in amino acids: CASSLYRGTAREETQYF. CDR3 in DNA: TGTGCCAGCAGCTTGTATAGGGGGACAGCGAGGGAAGAGACCCAGTACTTC.

DNA of the CDR3: TGCGCCAGCAGCCAAACAGGGTTTGATAAAAAACTGTTTTTT. As protein: CASSQTGFDKKLFF. V is TRBV4-1 and J is TRBJ1-4, with a tentative D call TRBD1 (6 bases). The V gene lost 2 bases and the J gene lost 9 bases, with 13 bases spanning the gap. Germline V gene data show CDR1 as MGHRA and CDR2 as YSYEKL. This CDR3 is built from 14 residues.

V is TRBV4-1 and J is TRBJ2-7, with 12 nucleotides matching TRBD2. CDR1 and CDR2 (germline): MGHRA, YSYEKL. The CDR3 runs 18 residues. Trimming cost V 3 bases and J 4 bases; bases outside gene matches: 13. The DNA of the CDR3 is TGCGCCAGCAGCCAGTTCGGGACGCTAGCGGGGGGGCTATACGAGCAGTACTTC. Translating gives CASSQFGTLAGGLYEQYF.

The chain uses TRBV11-1 and TRBJ1-2, with 9 bases lining up with TRBD1. Germline assignment: CDR1 SGHAT and CDR2 FQDESV (reference sequence). The CDR3 spans 13 residues. V was clipped by 7 bases and J by 8 bases; unmatched bases: 8. The CDR3 reads CASTRTGASGYTF. The CDR3 DNA reads TGTGCCAGCACGAGGACAGGGGCTAGCGGCTACACCTTC.

The count of this clone is one. V and J are TRBV19 and TRBJ1-4, with unresolved D. The ends were cut back, 3 bases at V and 2 bases at J, with 10 bases in the middle. The CDR3 runs to 15 residues. CDR1 is LNHDA and CDR2 is SQIVND in the germline V gene (reference sequence). For the CDR3, the DNA is TGTGCCAGTAGTATCGGGTTTGGGACTAATGAAAAACTGTTTTTT. Protein: CASSIGFGTNEKLFF. Combining the CDR3 with reference TRBV19 and TRBJ1-4 gives the whole variable domain DGGITQSPKYLFRKEGQNVTLSCEQNLNHDAMYWYRQDPGQGLRLIYYSQIVNDFQKGDIAEGYSVSREKKESFPLTVTSAQKNPTAFYLCASSIGFGTNEKLFFGSGTQLSVL.

The chain uses TRBV9 and TRBJ2-7; 7 bases are a match to TRBD1. Losses at the gene ends were 0 bases for V and 4 bases for J; bases not matched to a gene: 7. The CDR3 consists of 15 residues. Germline V gene data show CDR1 as SGDLS and CDR2 as YYNGEE. The chain's CDR3 is CASSVGDRAVYEQYF. In DNA form, the CDR3 reads TGTGCCAGCAGCGTAGGAGACAGGGCGGTTTACGAGCAGTACTTC.

In this sample, this clone turned up once. The DNA for the CDR3 is TGTGCCAGCAGCTCTGGGGGGGAAAGAGGCAATCAGCCCCAGCATTTT. This sequence encodes CASSSGGERGNQPQHF. The chain links TRBV5-4 to TRBJ1-5, with TRBD1 as a possible D gene (5 bases). Germline CDR1 SGHNT, CDR2 YYREEE (reference sequence). V was trimmed by 3 bases and J by 2 bases, leaving 15 bases between them. CDR3 length equals 16 residues. Supplemented by reference TRBV5-4 and TRBJ1-5, the full variable domain reads ETGVTQSPTHLIKTRGQQVTLRCSSQSGHNTVSWYQQALGQGPQFIFQYYREEENGRGNFPPRFSGLQFPNYSSELNVNALELDDSALYLCASSSGGERGNQPQHFGDGTRLSIL.

This chain joins TRBV7-8 and TRBJ2-1, with 9 positions matching TRBD1. The germline V gene encodes CDR1 SGHVS and CDR2 FQNEAQ. V was clipped by 10 bases and J by 1 base; unmatched bases: 2. CDR3 length: 13 residues. The CDR3 spells CATDRGSYNEQFF. The CDR3 bases are TGTGCCACCGACAGGGGGTCCTACAATGAGCAGTTCTTC.

V usage is TRBV7-9 and J usage is TRBJ1-2; D possibly corresponds to TRBD1 (5 bases). Germline assignment: CDR1 SEHNR and CDR2 FQNEAQ (reference sequence). The length of the CDR3 is 15 residues. Trimming took off 3 bases at V and 4 bases at J, with 15 bases between the two ends. Here the CDR3 DNA reads TGTGCCAGCAGCTTTGGGACTGGGGGTGTCTATGGCTACACCTTC. This codes for CASSFGTGGVYGYTF.

The chain recombines TRBV11-2 with TRBJ1-1; D uncertain. With 3 bases removed from V and 1 base from J, the gap between germline ends came to 9 bases. Germline lookup yields CDR1 SGHAT and CDR2 FQNNGV. This CDR3 has 14 residues. The CDR3 sequence is CASSFRSGNTEAFF. The CDR3 DNA follows: TGTGCCAGCAGCTTCCGATCGGGGAACACTGAAGCTTTCTTT.

This clone was observed a single time. The J gene is TRBJ2-3, the V gene TRBV11-2, with 8 bases that match TRBD2. V shed 1 base, J shed 7 bases, and the junction held 13 bases outside the gene matches. From germline, CDR1 is SGHAT and CDR2 FQNNGV. This CDR3 contains 17 residues. The CDR3 DNA follows: TGTGCCAGCAGCTTAGTAGGAGGGAGTCGCGGGAGGAATACGCAGTATTTT. This translates into CASSLVGGSRGRNTQYF.